The source of this T cell receptor beta chain is a study of blood T cell repertoires in COVID-19. For the study at large: COVID-19 samples from acute and convalescent phases originated in the United States, Italy and Spain. PBMCs, B-cell-depleted T cells, or T cells were the source of the cDNA or gDNA that made up the material.

There are a few counts of this clone. Source study methods: Amplification of reference gene primers provided the estimated nucleated cell counts. Measured with immunoSEQ multiplex PCR; TCRdb has only the in-frame clones, and not every one. V, J and clone size derive from that table, while D and trimming were established from the DNA sequence. The repertoire consists of about 75,000 clones, with 65% to 90% occurring once and the leading ten covering 20% to 25%. The germline CDR1 and CDR2 sequences are SGHTA and FQGNSA. This CDR3 contains 14 residues. V lost 3 bases, J lost 8 bases, and 7 bases stayed unmatched.

Sequenced material: peripheral blood. The origin of this receptor is a woman between 50 and 59 years old with acute or convalescent COVID-19. The rearrangement uses TRBV7-2 and TRBJ1-2; 9 bases fit TRBD1. This CDR3 reads CASSLIRTGGGYTF. Written as DNA, the CDR3 is TGTGCCAGCAGCTTGATCCGAACAGGGGGCGGCTACACCTTC. Variable domain in full (rest from reference TRBV7-2 and TRBJ1-2): GAGVSQSPSNKVTEKGKDVELRCDPISGHTALYWYRQSLGQGLEFLIYFQGNSAPDKSGLPSDRFSAERTGGSVSTLTIQRTQQEDSAVYLCASSLIRTGGGYTFGSGTRLTVV.